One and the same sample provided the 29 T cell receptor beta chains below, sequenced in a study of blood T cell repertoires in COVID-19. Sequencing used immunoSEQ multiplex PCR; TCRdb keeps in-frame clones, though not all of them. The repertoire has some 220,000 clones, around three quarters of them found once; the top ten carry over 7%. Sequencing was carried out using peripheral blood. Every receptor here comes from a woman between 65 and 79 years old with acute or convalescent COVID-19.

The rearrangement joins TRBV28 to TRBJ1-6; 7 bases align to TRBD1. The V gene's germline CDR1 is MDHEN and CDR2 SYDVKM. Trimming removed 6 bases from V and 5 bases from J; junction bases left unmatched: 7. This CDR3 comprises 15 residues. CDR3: CASSEGTADNSPLHF. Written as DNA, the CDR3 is TGTGCCAGCAGCGAAGGGACAGCAGATAATTCACCCCTCCACTTT.

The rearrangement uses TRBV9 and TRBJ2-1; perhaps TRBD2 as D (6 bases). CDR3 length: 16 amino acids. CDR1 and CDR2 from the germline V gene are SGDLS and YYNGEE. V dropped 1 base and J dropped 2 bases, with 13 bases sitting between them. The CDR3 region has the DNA TGTGCCAGCAGCGTACTGATTAGCGGTCCCTACAATGAGCAGTTCTTC. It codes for CASSVLISGPYNEQFF. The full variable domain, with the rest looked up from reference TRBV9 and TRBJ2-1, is DSGVTQTPKHLITATGQRVTLRCSPRSGDLSVYWYQQSLDQGLQFLIQYYNGEERAKGNILERFSAQQFPDLHSELNLSSLELGDSALYFCASSVLISGPYNEQFFGPGTRLTVL.

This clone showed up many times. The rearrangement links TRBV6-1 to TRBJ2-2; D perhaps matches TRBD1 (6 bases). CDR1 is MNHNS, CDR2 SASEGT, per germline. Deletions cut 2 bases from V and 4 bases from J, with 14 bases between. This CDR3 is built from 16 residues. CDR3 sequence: CASSEKGQSLTGELFF. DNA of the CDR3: TGTGCCAGCAGTGAAAAAGGACAGTCCCTCACCGGGGAGCTGTTTTTT.

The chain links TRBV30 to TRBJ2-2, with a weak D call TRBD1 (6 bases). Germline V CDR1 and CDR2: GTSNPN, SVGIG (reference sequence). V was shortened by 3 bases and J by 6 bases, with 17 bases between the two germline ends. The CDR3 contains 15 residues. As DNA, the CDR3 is TGTGCCTGGAGGGGGGCAGGAAGAGGCGCCGGGGAGCTGTTTTTT. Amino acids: CAWRGAGRGAGELFF.

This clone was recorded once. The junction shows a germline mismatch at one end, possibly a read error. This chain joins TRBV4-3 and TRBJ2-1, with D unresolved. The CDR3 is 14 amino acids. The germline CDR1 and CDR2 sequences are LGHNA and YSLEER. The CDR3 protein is CASSQDNALNGQFF. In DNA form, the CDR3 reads TGCGCCAGCAGCCAAGATAATGCGCTGAATGGGCAGTTCTTC.

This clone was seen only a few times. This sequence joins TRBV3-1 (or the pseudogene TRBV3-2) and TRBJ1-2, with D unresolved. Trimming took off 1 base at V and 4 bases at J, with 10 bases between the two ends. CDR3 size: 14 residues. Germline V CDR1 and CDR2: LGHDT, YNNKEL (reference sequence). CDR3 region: CASSQAVSSYGYTF. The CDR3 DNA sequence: TGTGCCAGCAGCCAAGCTGTCAGTTCCTATGGCTACACCTTC.

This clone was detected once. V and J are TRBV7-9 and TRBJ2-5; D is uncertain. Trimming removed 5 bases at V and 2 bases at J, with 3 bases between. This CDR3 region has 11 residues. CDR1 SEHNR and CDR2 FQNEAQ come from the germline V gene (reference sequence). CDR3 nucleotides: TGTGCCAGCAGCCTTCAAGAGACCCAGTACTTC. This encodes CASSLQETQYF.

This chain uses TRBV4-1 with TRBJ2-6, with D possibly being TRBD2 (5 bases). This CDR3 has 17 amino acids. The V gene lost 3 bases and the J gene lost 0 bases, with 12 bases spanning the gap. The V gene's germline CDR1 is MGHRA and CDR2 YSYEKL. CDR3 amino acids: CASSQRAGDSGANVLTF. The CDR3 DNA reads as TGCGCCAGCAGCCAGAGGGCAGGTGACTCTGGGGCCAACGTCCTGACTTTC.

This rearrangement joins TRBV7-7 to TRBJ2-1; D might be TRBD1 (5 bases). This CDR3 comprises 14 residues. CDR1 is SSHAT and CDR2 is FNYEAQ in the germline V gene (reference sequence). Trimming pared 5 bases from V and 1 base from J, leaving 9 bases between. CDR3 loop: CASSLRQSYNEQFF. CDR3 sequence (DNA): TGTGCCAGCAGCCTGAGACAGTCCTACAATGAGCAGTTCTTC.

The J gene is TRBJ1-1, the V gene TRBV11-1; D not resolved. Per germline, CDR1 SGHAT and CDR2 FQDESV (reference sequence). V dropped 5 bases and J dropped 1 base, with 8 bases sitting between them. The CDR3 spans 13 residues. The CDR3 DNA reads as TGTGCCAGCAGCGGCAATCAGAACACTGAAGCTTTCTTT. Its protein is CASSGNQNTEAFF.

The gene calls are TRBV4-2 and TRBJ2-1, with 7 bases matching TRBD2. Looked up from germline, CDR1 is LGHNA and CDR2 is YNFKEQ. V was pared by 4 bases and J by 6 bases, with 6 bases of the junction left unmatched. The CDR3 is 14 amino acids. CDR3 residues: CASSPGGTGNEQFF. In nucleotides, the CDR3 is TGTGCCAGCAGCCCCGGGGGGACTGGCAATGAGCAGTTCTTC.

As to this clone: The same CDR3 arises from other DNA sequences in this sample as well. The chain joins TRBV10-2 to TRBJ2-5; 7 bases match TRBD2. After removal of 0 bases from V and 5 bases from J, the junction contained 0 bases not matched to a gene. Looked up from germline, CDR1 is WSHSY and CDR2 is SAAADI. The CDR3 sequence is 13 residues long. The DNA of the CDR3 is TGCGCCAGCAGTGAGTCGCGGGGGGAGACCCAGTACTTC. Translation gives CASSESRGETQYF.

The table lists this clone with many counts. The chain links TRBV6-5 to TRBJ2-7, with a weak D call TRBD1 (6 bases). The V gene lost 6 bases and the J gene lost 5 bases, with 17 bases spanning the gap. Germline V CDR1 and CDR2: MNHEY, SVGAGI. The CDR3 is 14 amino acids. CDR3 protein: CASSVNRVWNEQYF. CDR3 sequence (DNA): TGTGCCAGCAGCGTCAACAGGGTCTGGAACGAGCAGTACTTC.

CDR3 DNA: TGTGCCAGCAGCTCGACAGGGGTCACAGAGACCCAGTACTTC. Protein sequence: CASSSTGVTETQYF. The rearrangement joins TRBV5-6 to TRBJ2-5; 8 bases line up with TRBD1. The length of the CDR3 is 14 residues. Germline CDR1 is SGHDT and CDR2 is YYEEEE. The V gene end was trimmed by 3 bases and the J gene end by 4 bases; junction bases not matched to a gene: 5.

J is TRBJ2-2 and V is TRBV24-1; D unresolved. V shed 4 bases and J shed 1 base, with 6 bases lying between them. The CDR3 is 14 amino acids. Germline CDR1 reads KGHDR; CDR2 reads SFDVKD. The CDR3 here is CATSEARNTGELFF. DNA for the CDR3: TGTGCCACCAGTGAGGCCAGGAACACCGGGGAGCTGTTTTTT.

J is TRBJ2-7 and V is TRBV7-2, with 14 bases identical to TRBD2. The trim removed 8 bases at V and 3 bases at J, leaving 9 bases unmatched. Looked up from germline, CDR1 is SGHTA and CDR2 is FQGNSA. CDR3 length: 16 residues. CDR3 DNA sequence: TGTGCCAGCTCACTCGGGACTAGCGGGGGCGGCTACGAGCAGTACTTC. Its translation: CASSLGTSGGGYEQYF.

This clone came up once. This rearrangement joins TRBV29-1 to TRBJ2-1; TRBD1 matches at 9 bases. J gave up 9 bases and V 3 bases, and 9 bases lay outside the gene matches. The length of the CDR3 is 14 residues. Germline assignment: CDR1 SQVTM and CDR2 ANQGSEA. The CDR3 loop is CSVDTLGTGSEQFF. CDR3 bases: TGCAGCGTTGATACGCTGGGGACAGGGTCTGAGCAGTTCTTC.

CDR3: CAWRLGWTGNTEAFF. The CDR3 nucleotides are TGTGCCTGGAGGTTGGGGTGGACAGGCAACACTGAAGCTTTCTTT. The rearrangement joins TRBV30 to TRBJ1-1; the match to TRBD1 covers 7 bases. V gave up 3 bases and J gave up 2 bases; unmatched junction bases: 9. The CDR3 is made up of 15 amino acids. Germline lookup yields CDR1 GTSNPN and CDR2 SVGIG (reference sequence). The whole variable domain, remainder taken from reference TRBV30 and TRBJ1-1, is SQTIHQWPATLVQPVGSPLSLECTVEGTSNPNLYWYRQAAGRGLQLLFYSVGIGQISSEVPQNLSASRPQDRQFILSSKKLLLSDSGFYLCAWRLGWTGNTEAFFGQGTRLTVV.

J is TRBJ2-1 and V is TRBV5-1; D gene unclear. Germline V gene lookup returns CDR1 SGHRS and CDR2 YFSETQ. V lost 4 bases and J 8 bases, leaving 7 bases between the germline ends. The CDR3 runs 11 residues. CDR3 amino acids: CASSRVHEQFF. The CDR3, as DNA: TGCGCCAGCAGCCGGGTCCATGAGCAGTTCTTC.

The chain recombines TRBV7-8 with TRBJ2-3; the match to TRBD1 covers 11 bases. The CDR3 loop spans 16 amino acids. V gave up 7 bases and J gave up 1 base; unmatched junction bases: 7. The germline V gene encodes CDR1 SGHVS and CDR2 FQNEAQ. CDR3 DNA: TGTGCCAGCAACCTCCTGGACAGGGGGCGCACAGATACGCAGTATTTT. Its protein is CASNLLDRGRTDTQYF.

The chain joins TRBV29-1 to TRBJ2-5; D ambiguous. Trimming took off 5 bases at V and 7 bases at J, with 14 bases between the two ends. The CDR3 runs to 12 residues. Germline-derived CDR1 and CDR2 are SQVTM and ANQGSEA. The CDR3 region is CSVLGGLGTQYF. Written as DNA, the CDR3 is TGCAGCGTTCTTGGCGGATTGGGGACCCAGTACTTC.

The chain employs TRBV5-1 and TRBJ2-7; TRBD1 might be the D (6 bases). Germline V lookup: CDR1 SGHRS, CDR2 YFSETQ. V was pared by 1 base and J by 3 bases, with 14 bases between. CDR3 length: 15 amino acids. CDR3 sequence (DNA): TGCGCCAGCAGCTTGCAGGGGCCGTGGTACTACGAGCAGTACTTC. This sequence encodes CASSLQGPWYYEQYF.

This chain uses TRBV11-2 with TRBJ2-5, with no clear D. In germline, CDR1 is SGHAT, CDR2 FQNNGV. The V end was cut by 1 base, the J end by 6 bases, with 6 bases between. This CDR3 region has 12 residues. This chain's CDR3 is CASSLVAQTQYF. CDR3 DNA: TGTGCCAGCAGCTTAGTGGCCCAGACCCAGTACTTC. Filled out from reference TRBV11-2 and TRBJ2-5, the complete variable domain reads EAGVAQSPRYKIIEKRQSVAFWCNPISGHATLYWYQQILGQGPKLLIQFQNNGVVDDSQLPKDRFSAERLKGVDSTLKIQPAKLEDSAVYLCASSLVAQTQYFGPGTRLLVL.

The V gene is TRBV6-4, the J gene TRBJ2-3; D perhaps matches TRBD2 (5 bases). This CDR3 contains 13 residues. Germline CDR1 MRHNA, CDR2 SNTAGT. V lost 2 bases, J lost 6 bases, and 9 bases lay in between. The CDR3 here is CASSDPSIDTQYF. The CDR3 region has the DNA TGTGCCAGCAGTGACCCTAGCATCGATACGCAGTATTTT.

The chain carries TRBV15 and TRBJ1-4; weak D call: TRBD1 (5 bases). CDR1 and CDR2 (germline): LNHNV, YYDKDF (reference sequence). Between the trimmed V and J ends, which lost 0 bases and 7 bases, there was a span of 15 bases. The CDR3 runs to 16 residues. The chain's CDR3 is CATSRDRGSASEKLFF. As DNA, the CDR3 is TGTGCCACCAGCAGAGATCGGGGGTCAGCAAGTGAAAAACTGTTTTTT. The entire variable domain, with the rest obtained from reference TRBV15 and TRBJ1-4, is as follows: DAMVIQNPRYQVTQFGKPVTLSCSQTLNHNVMYWYQQKSSQAPKLLFHYYDKDFNNEADTPDNFQSRRPNTSFCFLDIRSPGLGDTAMYLCATSRDRGSASEKLFFGSGTQLSVL.

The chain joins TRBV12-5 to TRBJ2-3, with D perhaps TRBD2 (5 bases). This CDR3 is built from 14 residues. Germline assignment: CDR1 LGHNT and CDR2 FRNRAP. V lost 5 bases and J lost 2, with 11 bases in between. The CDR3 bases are TGTGCTAGTGGTCGCAGCGGATCCACAGATACGCAGTATTTT. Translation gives CASGRSGSTDTQYF.

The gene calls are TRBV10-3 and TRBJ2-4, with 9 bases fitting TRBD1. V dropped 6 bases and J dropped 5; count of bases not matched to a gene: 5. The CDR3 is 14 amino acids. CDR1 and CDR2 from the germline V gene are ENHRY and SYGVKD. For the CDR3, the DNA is TGTGCCATCAGGGATGACAGGGGGGAAAACATTCAGTACTTC. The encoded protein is CAIRDDRGENIQYF.

The CDR3 region has the DNA TGTGCCAGCAGTTTAATCCTCAATCAGCCCCAGCATTTT. Protein product: CASSLILNQPQHF. The chain has TRBV12-3 or TRBV12-4 and TRBJ1-5; D unclear. Trimming took off 2 bases at V and 3 bases at J, with 5 bases between the two ends. The CDR3 runs to 13 residues.

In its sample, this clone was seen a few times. DNA for the CDR3: TGTGCCAGCAGGTCGACAGGGGGGCTTGGAAAACTGTTTTTT. Amino acid sequence: CASRSTGGLGKLFF. The rearrangement joins TRBV2 to TRBJ1-4, with TRBD1 identical over 9 bases. This CDR3 is built from 14 residues. The germline V gene encodes CDR1 SNHLY and CDR2 FYNNEI. Trimming took 6 bases from V and 10 from J; bases not matched to a gene: 9. Drawing the rest from reference TRBV2 and TRBJ1-4, the complete variable domain is EPEVTQTPSHQVTQMGQEVILRCVPISNHLYFYWYRQILGQKVEFLVSFYNNEISEKSEIFDDQFSVERPDGSNFTLKIRSTKLEDSAMYFCASRSTGGLGKLFFGSGTQLSVL.